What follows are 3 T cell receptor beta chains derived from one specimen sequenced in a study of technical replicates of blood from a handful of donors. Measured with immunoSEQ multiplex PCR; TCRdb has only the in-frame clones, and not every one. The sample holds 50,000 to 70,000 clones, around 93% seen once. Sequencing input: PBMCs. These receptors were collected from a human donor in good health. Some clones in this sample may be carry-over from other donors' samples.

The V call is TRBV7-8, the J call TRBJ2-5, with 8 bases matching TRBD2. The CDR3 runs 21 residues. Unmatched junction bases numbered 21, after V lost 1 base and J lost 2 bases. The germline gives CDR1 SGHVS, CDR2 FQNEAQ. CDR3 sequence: CASSLGVPLYDSGMGQETQYF. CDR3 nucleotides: TGTGCCAGCAGCTTAGGTGTCCCACTCTATGATAGCGGGATGGGGCAAGAGACCCAGTACTTC.

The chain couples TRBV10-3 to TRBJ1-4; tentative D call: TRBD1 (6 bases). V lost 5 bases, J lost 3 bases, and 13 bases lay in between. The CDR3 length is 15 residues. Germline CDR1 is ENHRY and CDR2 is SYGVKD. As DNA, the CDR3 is TGTGCCATCAGTCGCTCAGGGGCGGCTAATGAAAAACTGTTTTTT. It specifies CAISRSGAANEKLFF.

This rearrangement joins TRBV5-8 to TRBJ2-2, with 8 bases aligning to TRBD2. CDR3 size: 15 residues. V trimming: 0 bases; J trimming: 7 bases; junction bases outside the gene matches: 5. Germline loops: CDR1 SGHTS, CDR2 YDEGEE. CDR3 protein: CASSLAAGVLGELFF. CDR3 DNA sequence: TGTGCCAGCAGCTTGGCAGCGGGAGTCCTCGGGGAGCTGTTTTTT. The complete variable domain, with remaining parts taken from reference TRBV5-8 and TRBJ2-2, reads EAGVTQSPTHLIKTRGQQATLRCSPISGHTSVYWYQQALGLGLQFLLWYDEGEERNRGNFPPRFSGRQFPNYSSELNVNALELEDSALYLCASSLAAGVLGELFFGEGSRLTVL.